This T cell receptor beta chain was profiled in a study of CD8+ T cells in alopecia areata. Overall study: Twice daily, treated patients received 5 to 10 mg of oral tofacitinib.

Treatment reported: oral pan-JAK inhibitor, 5-10 mg twice daily. As part of sample collection, lesional scalp punch biopsies and peripheral blood were taken from alopecia areata patients. RNA, once extracted, was reverse transcribed into cDNA for use as the sequencing template. Using immunoSEQ multiplex PCR, the repertoire was profiled, and TCRdb retains in-frame clones only, with some absent. The sample has 75,000 to 85,000 clones, roughly 66% seen once. The clonotype comes from a human donor with alopecia areata. The sequenced sample was CD8+ T cells sorted from blood, obtained at week 24, from a patient treated with tofacitinib.

The CDR3 DNA sequence: TGCGCCAGCAGCCCTCCCCGGGCCAACGTCCTGACTTTC. As protein: CASSPPRANVLTF. J is TRBJ2-6 and V is TRBV5-1, with D hard to call. The CDR3 length is 13 residues. Looked up from germline, CDR1 is SGHRS and CDR2 is YFSETQ. Trimming left V 4 bases short and J 5 bases short, with 7 bases between. Using reference TRBV5-1 and TRBJ2-6 for the parts outside the CDR3, the full variable domain is KAGVTQTPRYLIKTRGQQVTLSCSPISGHRSVSWYQQTPGQGLQFLFEYFSETQRNKGNFPGRFSGRQFSNSRSEMNVSTLELGDSALYLCASSPPRANVLTFGAGSRLTVL.